One and the same sample provided the 32 T cell receptor beta chains below, sequenced in a study of blood T cell repertoires in COVID-19. Data came from immunoSEQ multiplex PCR; TCRdb stores just in-frame clones and leaves some out. Of 55,000 to 85,000 clones listed, 70% to 85% are singletons. The sequenced sample was peripheral blood. These receptors were collected from a woman aged 65 to 85 with acute or convalescent COVID-19.

V is TRBV6-2 or TRBV6-3 and J is TRBJ1-5, with a possible D match to TRBD1 (6 bases). The CDR3 sequence is 16 residues long. The V gene lost 0 bases and the J gene lost 1 base, with 10 bases spanning the gap. The germline CDR1 and CDR2 sequences are MNHEY and SVGEGT. CDR3 sequence (DNA): TGTGCCAGCAGTTACTCGGGGGCTTTGAGCAATCAGCCCCAGCATTTT. Protein product: CASSYSGALSNQPQHF.

The J gene is TRBJ1-1, the V gene TRBV10-2, with a weak D call TRBD1 (6 bases). Germline V lookup: CDR1 WSHSY, CDR2 SAAADI. The CDR3 extends over 14 amino acids. V was cut by 5 bases and J by 4 bases, with 14 bases left in between. CDR3 amino acids: CASSPAGGGTEAFF. The CDR3 nucleotides are TGCGCCAGCAGTCCAGCTGGGGGCGGCACTGAAGCTTTCTTT.

The sample holds a few counts of this clone. The J gene is TRBJ1-5, the V gene TRBV9; a possible D gene is TRBD1 (6 bases). The germline V gene has CDR1 SGDLS and CDR2 YYNGEE. Between the trimmed V and J ends, which lost 3 bases and 0 bases, there was a span of 10 bases. The CDR3 covers 15 residues. The CDR3 bases are TGTGCCAGCAGCGCAGGGGATTATAGCAATCAGCCCCAGCATTTT. As protein: CASSAGDYSNQPQHF.

The gene calls are TRBV27 and TRBJ1-2; D might be TRBD1 (6 bases). Trimming left V 5 bases short and J 7 bases short, with 11 bases between. From germline, CDR1 is MNHEY and CDR2 SMNVEV (reference sequence). There are 12 residues in the CDR3. CDR3 in amino acids: CASSKQGTGYTF. DNA of the CDR3: TGTGCCAGCAGTAAACAGGGTACTGGCTACACCTTC.

The chain is built from TRBV19 and TRBJ2-6, with 8 bases aligning to TRBD1. CDR1 LNHDA and CDR2 SQIVND come from the germline V gene (reference sequence). This CDR3 region has 18 residues. V lost 7 bases and J lost 3; bases outside the gene matches: 14. The CDR3 region is CASNPNQGASGGANVLTF. CDR3 DNA sequence: TGTGCCAGTAATCCTAATCAGGGGGCATCGGGTGGGGCCAACGTCCTGACTTTC.

This clone was picked up one time. The chain has TRBV9 and TRBJ2-3, with 7 nucleotides matching TRBD2. The CDR3 runs 16 residues. Trimming took 0 bases from V and 2 from J; bases not matched to a gene: 6. The V gene's germline CDR1 is SGDLS and CDR2 YYNGEE. CDR3 sequence reads: CASSVGERDHTDTQYF. CDR3 DNA sequence: TGTGCCAGCAGCGTAGGAGAGCGGGACCACACAGATACGCAGTATTTT.

The V and J genes are TRBV13 and TRBJ1-2; TRBD1 is a possible D gene (5 bases). CDR1 PRHDT and CDR2 FYEKMQ come from the germline V gene (reference sequence). V was pared by 1 base and J by 7 bases, with 22 bases between. This CDR3 has 17 amino acids. CDR3 in DNA: TGTGCCAGCAGCTTAGAGAGAGATGGGGGGTTTAACCCTGGCTACACCTTC. This sequence encodes CASSLERDGGFNPGYTF.

This clone was seen only a few times. The J gene is TRBJ2-3, the V gene TRBV28, with 7 bases that match TRBD1. The CDR3 loop spans 13 amino acids. Germline lookup yields CDR1 MDHEN and CDR2 SYDVKM. Trimming at V came to 10 bases and at J to 1 base, leaving 5 bases not matched to a gene. CDR3 protein: CAITGAGTDTQYF. The CDR3 DNA reads TGTGCCATCACAGGGGCTGGCACAGATACGCAGTATTTT.

The sample holds many counts of this clone. The chain combines TRBV7-8 with TRBJ1-5; 7 bases line up with TRBD1. In germline, CDR1 is SGHVS, CDR2 FQNEAQ. Trimming took 2 bases from V and 4 from J; bases not matched to a gene: 8. This CDR3 spans 16 amino acids. The CDR3 DNA follows: TGTGCCAGCAGCTTACCCTCGACAGGGACTAATCAGCCCCAGCATTTT. This gives the protein CASSLPSTGTNQPQHF. Complete variable domain (other parts from reference TRBV7-8 and TRBJ1-5): GAGVSQSPRYKVAKRGQDVALRCDPISGHVSLFWYQQALGQGPEFLTYFQNEAQLDKSGLPSDRFFAERPEGSVSTLKIQRTQQEDSAVYLCASSLPSTGTNQPQHFGDGTRLSIL.

The rearrangement links TRBV6-5 to TRBJ2-7; 8 nucleotides match TRBD1. CDR1 is MNHEY, CDR2 SVGAGI, per germline. The CDR3 has 14 amino acids. The trim removed 6 bases at V and 0 bases at J, leaving 4 bases unmatched. For the CDR3, the DNA is TGTGCCAGCAGGGGACAGGAAGACTCCTACGAGCAGTACTTC. Translating gives CASRGQEDSYEQYF.

This chain uses TRBV2 with TRBJ2-2; a possible D gene is TRBD2 (5 bases). Germline CDR1 is SNHLY and CDR2 is FYNNEI. This CDR3 contains 15 residues. Trimming left V 5 bases short and J 6 bases short, with 16 bases between. As DNA, the CDR3 is TGTGCCAGCAGTCGGAGGTCCGGGGAAGCCGGGGAGCTGTTTTTT. Protein sequence: CASSRRSGEAGELFF.

This chain connects TRBV18 to TRBJ2-7, with D tentatively TRBD2 (5 bases). Germline lookup yields CDR1 KGHSH and CDR2 LQKENI. V lost 3 bases and J 3 bases, leaving 9 bases between the germline ends. CDR3 length equals 13 residues. This CDR3 is CASSPYAGYEQYF. CDR3 coding DNA: TGTGCCAGCTCACCCTACGCGGGCTACGAGCAGTACTTC.

The rearrangement joins TRBV4-1 to TRBJ2-6, with D possibly being TRBD1 (5 bases). The CDR3 extends over 14 amino acids. CDR1 and CDR2 (germline): MGHRA, YSYEKL. V was cut by 4 bases and J by 2 bases, with 6 bases left in between. Here the CDR3 DNA reads TGCGCCAGCAGCCTGACAGCTGGGGCCAACGTCCTGACTTTC. The encoded protein is CASSLTAGANVLTF.

The chain links TRBV18 to TRBJ2-1; possibly TRBD2 for D (5 bases). V shed 0 bases and J shed 9 bases, with 18 bases lying between them. In germline, CDR1 is KGHSH, CDR2 LQKENI. The length of the CDR3 is 16 residues. In DNA form, the CDR3 reads TGTGCCAGCTCACCACCGACTGGTGTGGGGAGAGGTGAGCAGTTCTTC. This codes for CASSPPTGVGRGEQFF.

This chain joins TRBV10-3 and TRBJ2-1, with D possibly being TRBD1 (6 bases). Trimming left V 8 bases short and J 5 bases short, with 13 bases between. The CDR3 loop spans 13 amino acids. Germline lookup yields CDR1 ENHRY and CDR2 SYGVKD. CDR3: CAIQRGTNNEQFF. The CDR3 DNA reads as TGTGCCATCCAAAGAGGGACAAACAATGAGCAGTTCTTC.

The chain couples TRBV7-9 to TRBJ1-1; possible D gene TRBD1, 6 bases. V gave up 6 bases and J gave up 0 bases, with 17 bases separating them. Germline V gives CDR1 SEHNR, CDR2 FQNEAQ (reference sequence). The CDR3 is 16 residues long. The DNA for the CDR3 is TGTGCCAGCAGGGCCGAAACAGGGATACTGAACACTGAAGCTTTCTTT. This sequence encodes CASRAETGILNTEAFF.

This sequence joins TRBV3-1 (or the pseudogene TRBV3-2) and TRBJ2-1; TRBD2 agrees at 10 bases. CDR1 and CDR2 (germline): LGHDT, YNNKEL (reference sequence). CDR3 size: 14 residues. CDR3 nucleotide sequence: TGTGCGGTGAAACTAGCGGGGAATTACAATGAGCAGTTCTTC. Translation gives CAVKLAGNYNEQFF.

The V call is TRBV5-1, the J call TRBJ2-2; a possible D gene is TRBD1 (6 bases). Germline V gene data show CDR1 as SGHRS and CDR2 as YFSETQ. V lost 2 bases and J lost 4, with 12 bases in between. CDR3 length equals 15 residues. In DNA form, the CDR3 reads TGCGCCAGCAGCTTCGGCAGGGGTGGCACCGGGGAGCTGTTTTTT. As protein: CASSFGRGGTGELFF.

This clone was seen a handful of times. The V gene is TRBV10-1, the J gene TRBJ1-1; D is perhaps TRBD1 (5 bases). The CDR3 length is 12 residues. V was clipped by 5 bases and J by 7 bases, with 11 bases between them. In germline, CDR1 is WNHNN, CDR2 SYGVQD (reference sequence). The CDR3 DNA sequence: TGCGCCAGCAGTTCTGACAGCCGTGAAGCTTTCTTT. Its protein is CASSSDSREAFF.

The chain uses TRBV7-9 and TRBJ1-1; no firm D call. Germline V CDR1 and CDR2: SEHNR, FQNEAQ (reference sequence). CDR3 length: 12 amino acids. V shed 3 bases and J shed 5 bases, with 7 bases lying between them. CDR3 sequence: CASSFGRTEAFF. The CDR3 DNA sequence: TGTGCCAGCAGCTTCGGGAGGACTGAAGCTTTCTTT.

V gene TRBV19 combines with J gene TRBJ1-6; no definite D call. The CDR3 is 13 amino acids. Per germline, CDR1 LNHDA and CDR2 SQIVND (reference sequence). Deletions cut 8 bases from V and 0 bases from J, with 5 bases between. This chain's CDR3 is CASESSYNSPLHF. CDR3 DNA sequence: TGTGCCAGTGAGAGCTCCTATAATTCACCCCTCCACTTT.

This clone appeared a single time. The chain is built from TRBV28 and TRBJ2-1; 14 bases are a match to TRBD2. After removal of 7 bases from V and 0 bases from J, the junction contained 8 bases not matched to a gene. Germline V gene data show CDR1 as MDHEN and CDR2 as SYDVKM. The CDR3 is made up of 18 amino acids. The CDR3 DNA reads TGTGCCAGCATAAGACTAGCGGGAGGGGATGGCTCCTACAATGAGCAGTTCTTC. Protein: CASIRLAGGDGSYNEQFF.

This chain connects TRBV6-1 to TRBJ2-1, with D maybe TRBD1 (5 bases). Trimming shortened V by 2 bases and J by 6 bases, and 8 bases separated the two germline ends. The germline V gene encodes CDR1 MNHNS and CDR2 SASEGT. The CDR3 runs to 13 residues. CDR3 DNA: TGTGCCAGCAGTGAATCCAGGGTCAATGAGCAGTTCTTC. Amino acid sequence: CASSESRVNEQFF.

This chain links TRBV29-1 with TRBJ2-2, with D possibly TRBD1 on 5 matching bases. There are 15 residues in the CDR3. Trimming took off 6 bases at V and 0 bases at J, with 14 bases between the two ends. Germline-derived CDR1 and CDR2 are SQVTM and ANQGSEA. The CDR3: CSVGHDSPNTGELFF. The CDR3 coding sequence is TGCAGCGTGGGCCACGACAGCCCGAACACCGGGGAGCTGTTTTTT.

This clone was observed a single time. The chain joins TRBV3-1 (or the pseudogene TRBV3-2) to TRBJ2-7, with a weak D call TRBD2 (5 bases). CDR1 is LGHDT and CDR2 is YNNKEL in the germline V gene (reference sequence). Trimming stripped 4 bases from V and 9 bases from J, with 13 bases between. CDR3 length: 12 residues. The CDR3 DNA is TGTGCCAGCAGCCCCGGACTTACCGTGCAGTACTTC. Encoded protein: CASSPGLTVQYF.

The chain recombines TRBV19 with TRBJ2-2; 7 bases agree with TRBD1. This CDR3 is built from 16 residues. CDR1 is LNHDA, CDR2 SQIVND, per germline (reference sequence). The V gene end was trimmed by 7 bases and the J gene end by 3 bases; junction bases not matched to a gene: 11. The CDR3 sequence: CASIDPGTADTGELFF. The DNA of the CDR3 is TGTGCCAGTATCGACCCCGGGACAGCGGACACCGGGGAGCTGTTTTTT.

Note on this clone: Different DNA sequences within this sample yield the same CDR3. This chain links TRBV7-2 with TRBJ2-5, with D possibly matching TRBD1 (7 bases). V was pared by 0 bases and J by 5 bases, with 13 bases between. Germline assignment: CDR1 SGHTA and CDR2 FQGNSA. CDR3 size: 15 residues. CDR3 bases: TGTGCCAGCAGCTTAGCAGGAGGGGGCGGGGAGACCCAGTACTTC. It translates to CASSLAGGGGETQYF.

As DNA, the CDR3 is TGCGCCAGCAGCCAAGGGCGGGGCGGACAAGAGACCCAGTACTTC. Residues: CASSQGRGGQETQYF. The V gene is TRBV4-1, the J gene TRBJ2-5; the D gene is possibly TRBD2 (6 bases). The germline gives CDR1 MGHRA, CDR2 YSYEKL. The CDR3 is 15 residues long. V dropped 1 base and J dropped 2 bases, with 11 bases sitting between them.

The V call is TRBV6-2 or TRBV6-3, the J call TRBJ1-1; 9 nucleotides line up with TRBD1. The CDR3 totals 19 residues. CDR1 is MNHEY and CDR2 is SVGEGT in the germline V gene. Losses at the gene ends were 1 base for V and 4 bases for J; bases not matched to a gene: 16. The CDR3 spells CASSYFGQRQGVSSTEAFF. The CDR3 DNA is TGTGCCAGCAGTTACTTCGGACAGAGACAGGGGGTCTCGAGCACTGAAGCTTTCTTT.

The chain joins TRBV2 to TRBJ1-2; 7 bases are a match to TRBD1. Germline lookup yields CDR1 SNHLY and CDR2 FYNNEI. This CDR3 contains 15 residues. V was clipped by 6 bases and J by 3 bases; unmatched bases: 10. CDR3 coding DNA: TGTGCCAGCAGCAATGTCCAGGGGGTGTACTATGGCTACACCTTC. The encoded protein is CASSNVQGVYYGYTF.

The chain couples TRBV9 to TRBJ1-6, with TRBD1 matching 8 bases. Germline-derived CDR1 and CDR2 are SGDLS and YYNGEE. The CDR3 contains 15 residues. J gave up 8 bases and V 2 bases, and 6 bases lay outside the gene matches. The DNA for the CDR3 is TGTGCCAGCAGCGTGAGGGGACAGGCCGATTCACCCCTCCACTTT. Its translation: CASSVRGQADSPLHF.

This clone was detected a few times. The V gene is TRBV27, the J gene TRBJ1-6; 7 bases line up with TRBD1. This CDR3 has 13 amino acids. Germline assignment: CDR1 MNHEY and CDR2 SMNVEV (reference sequence). V was pared by 7 bases and J by 11 bases, with 8 bases of the junction left unmatched. This CDR3 is CASKRQGWAPLHF. The CDR3 coding sequence is TGTGCCAGCAAGAGACAGGGTTGGGCACCCCTCCACTTT.